A single T cell receptor beta chain is shown here with its context. The target antigen is unknown. Assay used: immunoSEQ multiplex PCR; TCRdb lists only in-frame clones, some missing. This sample has roughly 200,000 clones, with around 90% found just once. This record belongs to a study of T cell responses to AZD1222 COVID-19 vaccine. The germline CDR1 and CDR2 sequences are LGHNT and FRNRAP. This CDR3 is built from 13 residues. V was clipped by 0 bases and J by 5 bases, with 5 bases between them. Study-wide findings and caveats: Only a handful of AZD1222 recipients, several in all, had baseline seropositivity. Recipients of two AZD1222 doses showed rising Spike-specific TCR breadth and depth. The span of vaccine-associated CD4 TCRs extended across spike, with dominance at 160-218 and 743-854.

The source material was peripheral blood, sampled on day 0 of AZD1222 vaccination. The TCR was taken from an adult in good health. The gene calls are TRBV12-5 and TRBJ2-1; no clear D gene. CDR3 in amino acids: CASGLVAHNEQFF. CDR3 bases: TGTGCTAGTGGTTTGGTCGCCCACAATGAGCAGTTCTTC.